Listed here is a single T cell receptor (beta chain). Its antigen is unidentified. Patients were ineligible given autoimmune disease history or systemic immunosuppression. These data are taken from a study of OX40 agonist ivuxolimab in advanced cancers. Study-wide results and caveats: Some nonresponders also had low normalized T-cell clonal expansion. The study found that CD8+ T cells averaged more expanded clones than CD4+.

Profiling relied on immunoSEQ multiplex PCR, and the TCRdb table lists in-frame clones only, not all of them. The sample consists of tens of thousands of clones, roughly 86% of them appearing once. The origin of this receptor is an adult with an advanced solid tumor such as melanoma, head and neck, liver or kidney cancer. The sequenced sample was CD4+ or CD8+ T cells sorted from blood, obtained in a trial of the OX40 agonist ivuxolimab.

The DNA for the CDR3 is TGTGCCAGCAGTTTAAACCCCCTGAATACGCAGTATTTT. Translation: CASSLNPLNTQYF. The chain couples TRBV27 to TRBJ2-3, with D unresolved. V lost 2 bases, J lost 7 bases, and 10 bases lay in between. From germline, CDR1 is MNHEY and CDR2 SMNVEV (reference sequence). The CDR3 extends over 13 amino acids.